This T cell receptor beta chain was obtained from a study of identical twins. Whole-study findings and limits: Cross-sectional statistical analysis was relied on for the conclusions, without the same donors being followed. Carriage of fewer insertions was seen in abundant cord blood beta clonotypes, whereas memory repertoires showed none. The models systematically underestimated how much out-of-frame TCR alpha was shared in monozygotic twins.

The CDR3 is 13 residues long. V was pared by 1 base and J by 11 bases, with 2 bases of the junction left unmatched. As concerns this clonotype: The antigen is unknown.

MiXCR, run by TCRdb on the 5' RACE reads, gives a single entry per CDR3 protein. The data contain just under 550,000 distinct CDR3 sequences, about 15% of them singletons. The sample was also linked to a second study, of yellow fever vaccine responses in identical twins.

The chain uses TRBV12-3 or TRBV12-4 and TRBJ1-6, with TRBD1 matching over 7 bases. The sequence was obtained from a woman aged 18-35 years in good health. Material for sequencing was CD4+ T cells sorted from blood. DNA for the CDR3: TGTGCCAGCAGTTTAGTGACAGGGACACCCCTCCACTTT. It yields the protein CASSLVTGTPLHF.